One sample yielded the 8 T cell receptor beta chains listed below, sequenced in a study of graft-versus-host responses after intestinal transplantation. Plating of 200,000 CFSE-labeled responder cells was done together with 200,000 irradiated, violet-dye-labeled stimulator cells. Sequenced by immunoSEQ multiplex PCR; TCRdb stores in-frame clones only, minus some. The sample includes approximately 23,000 clones, 44% of them seen just once. This specimen was alloreactive CD8+ T cells from a mixed lymphocyte reaction culture, taken before transplantation. Specified subset: CFSE-low proliferating T cells sorted from roughly six-day pre-transplant mixed lymphocyte reaction (GvH or HvG direction). The source of these receptors is a human patient who was an organ donor for intestinal transplantation.

The gene calls are TRBV28 and TRBJ2-3; no clear D gene. The CDR3 spans 15 residues. V lost 1 base, J lost 2 bases, and 10 bases lay in between. The germline CDR1 and CDR2 sequences are MDHEN and SYDVKM. The DNA of the CDR3 is TGTGCCAGCAGTTTATTTGCCCGGTACACAGATACGCAGTATTTT. It encodes CASSLFARYTDTQYF.

There are a few counts of this clone. The V gene is TRBV6-1, the J gene TRBJ1-5; D ambiguous. Trimming took off 7 bases at V and 7 bases at J, with 14 bases between the two ends. This CDR3 region has 13 residues. CDR1 and CDR2 from the germline V gene are MNHNS and SASEGT. This CDR3 reads CASIHEGEQPQHF. The CDR3 region has the DNA TGTGCCAGCATCCACGAGGGCGAGCAGCCCCAGCATTTT.

This clone has only a few counts. The chain uses TRBV9 and TRBJ1-2, with a weak D call TRBD1 (5 bases). This CDR3 is 14 amino acids long. Trimming took off 0 bases at V and 7 bases at J, with 13 bases between the two ends. Germline V lookup: CDR1 SGDLS, CDR2 YYNGEE. CDR3 nucleotides: TGTGCCAGCAGCGTAGGGGCAGGGTTCAGTGGCTACACCTTC. It yields the protein CASSVGAGFSGYTF.

The chain links TRBV6-5 to TRBJ1-6, with TRBD1 identical over 7 bases. There are 13 residues in the CDR3. The V segment lost 7 bases and the J segment 17 bases; nucleotides outside the gene matches: 14. The germline CDR1 and CDR2 sequences are MNHEY and SVGAGI. The CDR3, as DNA: TGTGCCAGCACCCAAAGGGACAGACTTCCGGTCCACTTT. This gives the protein CASTQRDRLPVHF.

This CDR3 reads CASSEGNEQFF. The CDR3 DNA reads as TGCGCCAGCAGCGAAGGGAATGAGCAGTTCTTC. The chain employs TRBV5-1 and TRBJ2-1, with D uncertain. The V gene's germline CDR1 is SGHRS and CDR2 YFSETQ. V gave up 4 bases and J gave up 7 bases, with 6 bases separating them. The CDR3 spans 11 residues.

This clone occurred a few times. This chain uses TRBV6-1 with TRBJ2-2; 7 bases agree with TRBD2. This CDR3 region has 14 residues. J lost 4 bases, V lost 7 bases, and 6 bases had no gene match. Germline V lookup: CDR1 MNHNS, CDR2 SASEGT. CDR3 region: CASTRGRGTGELFF. DNA of the CDR3: TGTGCCAGCACTCGCGGGAGAGGCACCGGGGAGCTGTTTTTT.

The J gene is TRBJ2-3, the V gene TRBV7-2; either TRBD1 or TRBD2 may fit D (5 bases each). CDR1 and CDR2 (germline): SGHTA, FQGNSA. CDR3 length equals 14 residues. Trimming took off 3 bases at V and 0 bases at J, with 7 bases between the two ends. CDR3 residues: CASSFWGSTDTQYF. For the CDR3, the DNA is TGTGCCAGCAGCTTCTGGGGGAGCACAGATACGCAGTATTTT.

As regards this clone: Other nucleotide sequences in the sample specify the same CDR3. The chain links TRBV7-6 to TRBJ2-2; D unclear. The CDR3 consists of 17 residues. The germline V and J ends were trimmed by 5 bases and 4 bases, with 20 bases remaining between them. Germline CDR1 SGHVS, CDR2 FNYEAQ. The CDR3 nucleotides read TGTGCCAGCAGCCAAGAGACCCCGGGCTGGGGCACCGGGGAGCTGTTTTTT. Its protein is CASSQETPGWGTGELFF.